The source of this TCR beta chain is a study of cytomegalovirus exposure and HLA in healthy donors. The study, taken as a whole, reports: In an earlier analysis, productive rearrangement rates for most beta V segments clustered near 87% or 30%.

PCR employed 60 Vbeta and 13 Jbeta primers. Assay: immunoSEQ multiplex PCR; the TCRdb copy retains only in-frame clones and omits some. The sample lists under 200,000 clones, almost 85% occurring once. The V and J ends lost 5 bases and 3 bases respectively, with 18 bases between them. The CDR3 loop spans 16 amino acids. Germline CDR1 SEHNR, CDR2 FQNEAQ (reference sequence). Note on this clone: Its antigen remains unidentified.

The donors, nominally healthy at sampling, likely had unrecorded immune exposures. The material sequenced was PBMCs. The rearrangement uses TRBV7-9 and TRBJ2-3, with a tentative D call TRBD2 (6 bases). This TCR came from a woman aged 45-59 years in good health and CMV-seronegative. The CDR3 loop reads CASSNPSSRGTDTQYF. The CDR3, as DNA: TGTGCCAGCAGCAACCCCTCGTCCCGGGGGACAGATACGCAGTATTTT.